What follows are 25 T cell receptor beta chains derived from one specimen sequenced in a study of T cell responses to AZD1222 COVID-19 vaccine. This table comes from immunoSEQ multiplex PCR, and its TCRdb copy is limited to in-frame clones, with some not included. This sample has more than 150,000 clones; about nine tenths occur once, and the top ten carry 1.5% to 2%. The sample in question was peripheral blood, obtained on day 0 of AZD1222 vaccination. The receptor source for this set is an adult in good health.

The chain couples TRBV6-5 to TRBJ2-2; 8 nucleotides align to TRBD2. Per germline, CDR1 MNHEY and CDR2 SVGAGI. The length of the CDR3 is 15 residues. J gave up 7 bases and V 3 bases, and 7 bases lay outside the gene matches. The CDR3 loop is CASSYKREGGGELFF. CDR3 coding DNA: TGTGCCAGCAGTTATAAACGGGAGGGAGGCGGGGAGCTGTTTTTT.

This chain links TRBV11-2 with TRBJ2-1; no reliable D call. CDR1 and CDR2 (germline): SGHAT, FQNNGV. CDR3 length equals 13 residues. V lost 5 bases, J lost 5 bases, and 10 bases lay in between. Here the CDR3 DNA reads TGTGCCAGCAGCACAGAGCAGCACAATGAGCAGTTCTTC. Translating it yields CASSTEQHNEQFF.

The chain has TRBV19 and TRBJ2-1, with a weak D call TRBD2 (5 bases). Germline V gives CDR1 LNHDA, CDR2 SQIVND (reference sequence). The CDR3 is made up of 15 amino acids. V was clipped by 1 base and J by 9 bases, with 16 bases between them. CDR3: CASSIGLGLAGEQFF. In DNA, the CDR3 is TGTGCCAGTAGTATAGGGTTAGGACTGGCTGGTGAGCAGTTCTTC. Combining the CDR3 with reference TRBV19 and TRBJ2-1 gives the whole variable domain DGGITQSPKYLFRKEGQNVTLSCEQNLNHDAMYWYRQDPGQGLRLIYYSQIVNDFQKGDIAEGYSVSREKKESFPLTVTSAQKNPTAFYLCASSIGLGLAGEQFFGPGTRLTVL.

This chain connects TRBV20-1 to TRBJ2-7; D remains ambiguous. Trimming stripped 3 bases from V and 7 bases from J, with 10 bases between. CDR3 length equals 11 residues. Germline V lookup: CDR1 DFQATT, CDR2 SNEGSKA (reference sequence). CDR3 residues: CSASASYEQYF. Here the CDR3 DNA reads TGCAGTGCTAGTGCTTCATATGAGCAGTACTTC.

The rearrangement joins TRBV28 to TRBJ1-5, with TRBD1 matching over 8 bases. The CDR3 sequence is 15 residues long. V lost 5 bases, J lost 6 bases, and 9 bases stayed unmatched. Germline V CDR1 and CDR2: MDHEN, SYDVKM. The CDR3 protein is CASSEDRAVGQPQHF. The CDR3 DNA follows: TGTGCCAGCAGTGAGGACAGGGCAGTAGGTCAGCCCCAGCATTTT.

The chain employs TRBV19 and TRBJ2-1; 8 bases map to TRBD1. CDR3 length equals 14 residues. Germline values: CDR1 LNHDA, CDR2 SQIVND (reference sequence). After removal of 5 bases from V and 4 bases from J, the junction contained 4 bases not matched to a gene. The CDR3 reads CASSARQGYNEQFF. CDR3 in DNA: TGTGCCAGTAGTGCCCGACAGGGGTACAATGAGCAGTTCTTC.

The V gene is TRBV7-8, the J gene TRBJ2-7; 10 positions match TRBD2. V shed 5 bases and J 2 bases; nucleotides not matched to a gene: 6. The CDR3 has 15 residues. Germline CDR1 reads SGHVS; CDR2 reads FQNEAQ. In nucleotides, the CDR3 is TGTGCCAGCAGCCTCGGACTAGCGGAAACCTACGAGCAGTACTTC. Translated, it gives CASSLGLAETYEQYF.

The CDR3 DNA reads TGTGCCAGCAGTTTTTCCGCCGTGGGGAATCAGCCCCAGCATTTT. Translating it yields CASSFSAVGNQPQHF. The V and J genes are TRBV28 and TRBJ1-5; D not certain. Germline CDR1 is MDHEN and CDR2 is SYDVKM. The CDR3 consists of 15 residues. Trimming pared 3 bases from V and 4 bases from J, leaving 13 bases between.

J is TRBJ2-1 and V is TRBV7-3; D is perhaps TRBD2 (6 bases). V was clipped by 1 base and J by 4 bases, with 14 bases between them. The germline CDR1 and CDR2 sequences are SGHTA and FQGTGA. The CDR3 has 16 amino acids. Written as DNA, the CDR3 is TGTGCCAGCAGCTTAATGGCGGGGTCGACTTACAATGAGCAGTTCTTC. It encodes CASSLMAGSTYNEQFF.

The rearrangement uses TRBV7-3 and TRBJ2-5, with TRBD1 matching 8 bases. Germline V gene lookup returns CDR1 SGHTA and CDR2 FQGTGA. Losses at the gene ends were 5 bases for V and 0 bases for J; bases not matched to a gene: 2. The CDR3 extends over 14 amino acids. CDR3 loop: CASSRDRYQETQYF. Here the CDR3 DNA reads TGTGCCAGCAGCCGGGACAGGTACCAAGAGACCCAGTACTTC.

This sequence joins TRBV18 and TRBJ2-7; tentatively, D is TRBD2 (6 bases). The CDR3 has 16 residues. Trimming pared 3 bases from V and 3 bases from J, leaving 18 bases between. Per germline, CDR1 KGHSH and CDR2 LQKENI. This CDR3 is CASSPLGGAEGYEQYF. The CDR3 region has the DNA TGTGCCAGCTCACCCCTCGGAGGGGCCGAAGGCTACGAGCAGTACTTC.

J is TRBJ1-2 and V is TRBV3-1 (or the pseudogene TRBV3-2); perhaps TRBD1 as D (6 bases). The length of the CDR3 is 17 residues. V shed 1 base and J shed 0 bases, with 15 bases lying between them. In germline, CDR1 is LGHDT, CDR2 YNNKEL (reference sequence). CDR3 in amino acids: CASSQVVGASTNYGYTF. In DNA form, the CDR3 reads TGTGCCAGCAGCCAAGTTGTGGGGGCGAGTACTAACTATGGCTACACCTTC.

This chain uses TRBV9 with TRBJ1-6; perhaps TRBD1 as D (5 bases). There are 18 residues in the CDR3. V shed 4 bases and J shed 0 bases, with 17 bases lying between them. Germline V gene lookup returns CDR1 SGDLS and CDR2 YYNGEE. CDR3 residues: CASSNSVGPSSYNSPLHF. In DNA, the CDR3 is TGTGCCAGCAGCAACAGCGTGGGACCCAGCTCCTATAATTCACCCCTCCACTTT.

This rearrangement joins TRBV19 to TRBJ2-1; no definite D call. The CDR3 extends over 14 amino acids. V shed 2 bases and J shed 4 bases, with 9 bases lying between them. From germline, CDR1 is LNHDA and CDR2 SQIVND (reference sequence). CDR3 sequence (DNA): TGTGCCAGTAGTATATTATCGAGGTACAATGAGCAGTTCTTC. Its protein is CASSILSRYNEQFF.

The rearrangement joins TRBV28 to TRBJ1-1, with D hard to call. Per the germline V gene, CDR1 is MDHEN and CDR2 is SYDVKM. The CDR3 has 13 amino acids. V was clipped by 5 bases and J by 5 bases, with 12 bases between them. CDR3: CASSQGMGTEAFF. CDR3 nucleotides: TGTGCCAGCAGTCAAGGGATGGGGACTGAAGCTTTCTTT.

This sequence joins TRBV4-1 and TRBJ2-3; 12 bases are a match to TRBD2. The ends lost 3 bases at V and 4 bases at J; junction bases unmatched: 8. CDR3 length equals 17 residues. CDR1 MGHRA and CDR2 YSYEKL come from the germline V gene. Here the CDR3 reads CASSHPRLAGDADTQYF. DNA of the CDR3: TGCGCCAGCAGCCACCCGAGACTAGCGGGAGACGCAGATACGCAGTATTTT.

This clone is a singleton in its sample. This chain uses TRBV2 with TRBJ2-2; the match to TRBD1 covers 7 bases. With 10 bases clipped from V and 0 bases from J, the junction kept 8 bases outside the gene matches. CDR3 length: 15 amino acids. The germline CDR1 and CDR2 sequences are SNHLY and FYNNEI. The CDR3 loop reads CATRTGFANTGELFF. The CDR3 DNA is TGTGCCACCCGGACAGGTTTCGCGAACACCGGGGAGCTGTTTTTT.

With regard to this clone: This CDR3 is also generated by other DNA sequences in the sample. This chain joins TRBV24-1 and TRBJ2-7; no firm D call. Trimming shortened V by 4 bases and J by 3 bases, and 3 bases separated the two germline ends. The germline CDR1 and CDR2 sequences are KGHDR and SFDVKD. This CDR3 spans 11 amino acids. CDR3 residues: CATSEGYEQYF. CDR3 DNA sequence: TGTGCCACCAGTGAGGGCTACGAGCAGTACTTC.

The V gene is TRBV20-1, the J gene TRBJ1-2; D gene ambiguous. The CDR3 is 11 amino acids. CDR1 is DFQATT, CDR2 SNEGSKA, per germline (reference sequence). Trimming removed 3 bases at V and 7 bases at J, with 9 bases between. The chain's CDR3 is CSARAVGGYTF. In nucleotides, the CDR3 is TGCAGTGCTAGGGCAGTCGGTGGCTACACCTTC.

This clone showed up just once. The chain links TRBV12-3 or TRBV12-4 to TRBJ1-2; D remains unclear. The CDR3 contains 13 residues. Trimming shortened V by 6 bases and J by 4 bases, and 12 bases separated the two germline ends. The CDR3 loop reads CASSNTVSYGYTF. The CDR3 nucleotides are TGTGCCAGCAGCAACACAGTTTCCTATGGCTACACCTTC.

This chain uses TRBV7-9 with TRBJ2-7; 10 bases are shared with TRBD1. Germline V lookup: CDR1 SEHNR, CDR2 FQNEAQ (reference sequence). The CDR3 contains 15 residues. With V trimmed by 4 bases and J by 6 bases, 9 bases remained unmatched. CDR3 in amino acids: CASSSTGGARSEQYF. The DNA for the CDR3 is TGTGCCAGCAGCTCGACAGGGGGCGCACGAAGCGAGCAGTACTTC.

This clone was detected once. This chain joins TRBV28 and TRBJ1-1; 8 positions match TRBD1. This CDR3 contains 16 residues. Unmatched junction bases numbered 16, after V lost 7 bases and J lost 6 bases. Germline V CDR1 and CDR2: MDHEN, SYDVKM. The CDR3 here is CASTSPRTGRRAEAFF. The CDR3 DNA follows: TGTGCCAGCACCTCTCCCCGGACAGGGAGGAGGGCTGAAGCTTTCTTT.

The V call is TRBV24-1, the J call TRBJ2-1; 11 nucleotides agree with TRBD2. This CDR3 region has 15 residues. The trim removed 4 bases at V and 6 bases at J, leaving 4 bases unmatched. Germline-derived CDR1 and CDR2 are KGHDR and SFDVKD. The CDR3 loop is CATSEGLAGFNEQFF. The CDR3 nucleotides read TGTGCCACCAGTGAAGGACTAGCGGGTTTCAATGAGCAGTTCTTC.

This clone was recorded once. The chain couples TRBV4-3 to TRBJ2-2, with 11 bases fitting TRBD2. Germline V gene data show CDR1 as LGHNA and CDR2 as YSLEER. The V gene end was trimmed by 1 base and the J gene end by 2 bases; junction bases not matched to a gene: 0. The CDR3 extends over 16 amino acids. This chain's CDR3 is CASSQGLAGNTGELFF. The CDR3 DNA reads as TGCGCCAGCAGCCAAGGACTAGCGGGAAACACCGGGGAGCTGTTTTTT.

The chain uses TRBV7-8 and TRBJ2-1; a possible D gene is TRBD1 (6 bases). V lost 6 bases, J lost 5 bases, and 20 bases lay in between. Germline V gene sequence: CDR1 SGHVS, CDR2 FQNEAQ. The CDR3 contains 16 residues. CDR3 sequence reads: CASRQGFGGRNNEQFF. CDR3 coding DNA: TGTGCCAGCAGACAGGGATTCGGCGGGCGGAACAATGAGCAGTTCTTC.